The present T cell receptor beta chain was sequenced within a study of beta chain features in type 1 diabetes. The study, taken as a whole, reports: VDJ junctions from type 1 diabetes patients carried fewer insertions and larger deletions. Naive, central memory and Treg TCRB repertoires appeared more alike in patients than in healthy donors. TCRB CDR3s from Type 1 diabetes patients were moderately but significantly shorter in all four CD4+ subsets.

The study reverse transcribed the entire isolated RNA, so it sequenced expressed TCRB transcripts. The protocol was immunoSEQ multiplex PCR, while the TCRdb copy is restricted to in-frame clones and leaves out a portion. The table has 310,000 or so clones, approximately 16% seen once. The table lists this clone with a few counts. Its target is not known. The specimen was naive CD4+ T cells from blood. The receptor comes from a man aged 18 to 29 with type 1 diabetes.

CDR3 region: CASSSTGSASPLHF. The CDR3 nucleotides read TGTGCCAGCAGTTCCACAGGCTCGGCTTCACCCCTCCACTTT. The gene calls are TRBV28 and TRBJ1-6; a possible D gene is TRBD1 (5 bases). Germline V gene sequence: CDR1 MDHEN, CDR2 SYDVKM. This CDR3 has 14 amino acids. V lost 4 bases to trimming and J lost 9 bases, with 13 bases between them.